The next 27 T cell receptor beta chains were all read from a single sample in a study of T cell responses to AZD1222 COVID-19 vaccine. Repertoires were generated with immunoSEQ multiplex PCR, while TCRdb's copy carries only in-frame clones and drops some. This sample has 130,000 to 150,000 clones, with 90% to 95% found just once. Source: peripheral blood, taken on day 0 of AZD1222 vaccination. All receptors come from an adult in good health.

In its sample, this clone was seen a few times. V gene TRBV11-2 combines with J gene TRBJ2-4; 7 bases map to TRBD2. CDR3 length: 16 amino acids. From germline, CDR1 is SGHAT and CDR2 FQNNGV. V dropped 5 bases and J dropped 0; count of bases not matched to a gene: 7. The CDR3 spells CASSPGEGVAKNIQYF. Written as DNA, the CDR3 is TGTGCCAGCAGCCCGGGGGAGGGTGTAGCCAAAAACATTCAGTACTTC.

The V call is TRBV30, the J call TRBJ2-1, with a tentative D call TRBD2 (6 bases). Germline CDR1 GTSNPN, CDR2 SVGIG (reference sequence). Trimming took off 6 bases at V and 3 bases at J, with 15 bases between the two ends. The CDR3 totals 14 residues. CDR3 amino acids: CACHLGGGYNEQFF. The CDR3 nucleotides are TGTGCCTGCCATCTGGGGGGAGGCTACAATGAGCAGTTCTTC.

This clone was counted once. V and J are TRBV4-1 and TRBJ1-6; possibly TRBD1 for D (6 bases). Trimming removed 9 bases from V and 7 bases from J, with 13 bases in between. This CDR3 is built from 13 residues. Germline V gene lookup returns CDR1 MGHRA and CDR2 YSYEKL. CDR3 region: CASRWGLNSPLHF. The CDR3 DNA sequence: TGCGCCAGTCGATGGGGGCTAAATTCACCCCTCCACTTT.

The chain is built from TRBV7-6 and TRBJ1-1, with no clear D. V was trimmed by 1 base and J by 2 bases, leaving 17 bases between them. Germline CDR1 is SGHVS and CDR2 is FNYEAQ. CDR3 length: 17 amino acids. The CDR3 is CASSLGSAVAPNTEAFF. CDR3 bases: TGTGCCAGCAGCTTAGGGTCGGCAGTGGCCCCCAACACTGAAGCTTTCTTT.

This sequence joins TRBV5-1 and TRBJ2-7; no definite D call. V shed 3 bases and J shed 6 bases, with 16 bases lying between them. Germline-derived CDR1 and CDR2 are SGHRS and YFSETQ. The CDR3 consists of 14 residues. The CDR3 DNA follows: TGCGCCAGCAGCTGGGTCTCCCAGTCACCCGAGCAGTACTTC. The encoded protein is CASSWVSQSPEQYF.

The chain employs TRBV13 and TRBJ2-2, with unresolved D. Between the trimmed V and J ends, which lost 6 bases and 2 bases, there was a span of 16 bases. Per the germline V gene, CDR1 is PRHDT and CDR2 is FYEKMQ (reference sequence). The CDR3 has 16 amino acids. CDR3 sequence: CASRLHVLQNTGELFF. The CDR3 DNA is TGTGCCAGCAGACTTCACGTGCTGCAAAACACCGGGGAGCTGTTTTTT.

This clone has only one observation. This rearrangement joins TRBV30 to TRBJ2-2; 14 nucleotides match TRBD2. This CDR3 contains 15 residues. Germline CDR1 is GTSNPN and CDR2 is SVGIG (reference sequence). Unmatched junction bases numbered 1, after V lost 3 bases and J lost 4 bases. The CDR3 loop reads CAWRGTSGSTGELFF. Here the CDR3 DNA reads TGTGCCTGGAGGGGGACTAGCGGGAGCACCGGGGAGCTGTTTTTT.

This clone has a single count. V and J are TRBV6-6 and TRBJ2-7; D call uncertain. Trimming left V 5 bases short and J 2 bases short, with 10 bases between. The germline gives CDR1 MNHNY, CDR2 SVGAGI (reference sequence). This CDR3 has 13 amino acids. DNA for the CDR3: TGTGCCAGCAGTGGCGCAGTGACCTACGAGCAGTACTTC. This sequence encodes CASSGAVTYEQYF.

The CDR3 here is CAISREEDYGYTF. Written as DNA, the CDR3 is TGTGCCATCAGCCGGGAAGAGGACTATGGCTACACCTTC. The genes are TRBV10-3 and TRBJ1-2; D not certain. The CDR3 length is 13 residues. In germline, CDR1 is ENHRY, CDR2 SYGVKD. V was pared by 6 bases and J by 3 bases, with 11 bases between.

The chain combines TRBV11-2 with TRBJ2-1; D gene unclear. V was shortened by 3 bases and J by 7 bases, with 10 bases between the two germline ends. The CDR3 extends over 13 amino acids. Germline CDR1 and CDR2: SGHAT and FQNNGV. The DNA for the CDR3 is TGTGCCAGCAGCTTGCGAACAGCTAATGAGCAGTTCTTC. Amino acids: CASSLRTANEQFF. The whole variable domain, remainder taken from reference TRBV11-2 and TRBJ2-1, is EAGVAQSPRYKIIEKRQSVAFWCNPISGHATLYWYQQILGQGPKLLIQFQNNGVVDDSQLPKDRFSAERLKGVDSTLKIQPAKLEDSAVYLCASSLRTANEQFFGPGTRLTVL.

The CDR3 region is CASSIRDRGHINQPQHF. The CDR3 coding sequence is TGTGCCAGTAGTATCCGGGACAGGGGACATATCAATCAGCCCCAGCATTTT. The V and J genes are TRBV19 and TRBJ1-5; 10 nucleotides agree with TRBD1. V lost 3 bases, J lost 3 bases, and 8 bases stayed unmatched. The CDR3 runs 17 residues. Germline V gene data show CDR1 as LNHDA and CDR2 as SQIVND (reference sequence).

This clone was counted a single time. This chain connects TRBV7-9 to TRBJ1-2; 8 positions match TRBD1. The V segment lost 5 bases and the J segment 8 bases; nucleotides outside the gene matches: 10. CDR1 SEHNR and CDR2 FQNEAQ come from the germline V gene (reference sequence). The CDR3 extends over 14 amino acids. This CDR3 reads CASSPPDRENGYTF. The CDR3 DNA follows: TGTGCCAGCAGCCCACCGGACAGGGAAAACGGCTACACCTTC.

This chain joins TRBV28 and TRBJ2-7; the D gene is possibly TRBD2 (5 bases). The CDR3 covers 16 residues. Trimming pared 2 bases from V and 3 bases from J, leaving 17 bases between. CDR1 and CDR2 (germline): MDHEN, SYDVKM. The DNA for the CDR3 is TGTGCCAGCAGTTTAGCCCAGAGGGAAGTTGTCTACGAGCAGTACTTC. Amino acids: CASSLAQREVVYEQYF.

V and J are TRBV19 and TRBJ2-7; the match to TRBD1 covers 9 bases. The CDR3 consists of 13 residues. CDR1 is LNHDA and CDR2 is SQIVND in the germline V gene (reference sequence). The V gene end was trimmed by 3 bases and the J gene end by 4 bases; junction bases not matched to a gene: 1. The CDR3 is CASSIDRGYEQYF. The CDR3 nucleotides are TGTGCCAGTAGTATCGACAGGGGGTACGAGCAGTACTTC. The full variable domain, with the rest looked up from reference TRBV19 and TRBJ2-7, is DGGITQSPKYLFRKEGQNVTLSCEQNLNHDAMYWYRQDPGQGLRLIYYSQIVNDFQKGDIAEGYSVSREKKESFPLTVTSAQKNPTAFYLCASSIDRGYEQYFGPGTRLTVT.

The table lists this clone with a count of one. The chain is built from TRBV3-1 (or the pseudogene TRBV3-2) and TRBJ2-7; a weak D match, TRBD1 (5 bases). The ends were cut back, 1 base at V and 6 bases at J, with 13 bases in the middle. The germline gives CDR1 LGHDT, CDR2 YNNKEL (reference sequence). The CDR3 has 14 amino acids. CDR3 region: CASSQAWTQGEQYF. Here the CDR3 DNA reads TGTGCCAGCAGCCAAGCTTGGACACAAGGCGAGCAGTACTTC.

The chain uses TRBV20-1 and TRBJ2-3; no clear D. The V end lost 7 bases, the J end lost 6 bases, and 11 bases lay between the germline ends. CDR1 DFQATT and CDR2 SNEGSKA come from the germline V gene (reference sequence). The CDR3 is 11 residues long. DNA for the CDR3: TGCAGTGTCTCGACCGGGGATACGCAGTATTTT. Translation gives CSVSTGDTQYF.

The V call is TRBV2, the J call TRBJ1-5, with TRBD1 identical over 8 bases. With 2 bases clipped from V and 0 bases from J, the junction kept 6 bases outside the gene matches. This CDR3 is built from 17 residues. Germline V CDR1 and CDR2: SNHLY, FYNNEI. The CDR3 region has the DNA TGTGCCAGCAGTGAAACAGGCAGGGGGCTTAGCAATCAGCCCCAGCATTTT. Translating it yields CASSETGRGLSNQPQHF.

This sequence joins TRBV11-3 and TRBJ2-1; D ambiguous. The V end lost 4 bases, the J end lost 5 bases, and 9 bases lay between the germline ends. There are 13 residues in the CDR3. The germline V gene encodes CDR1 SGHNT and CDR2 YENEEA. CDR3 coding DNA: TGTGCCAGCAGCTCTCCCCTCGACAATGAGCAGTTCTTC. Amino acid sequence: CASSSPLDNEQFF.

This rearrangement joins TRBV27 to TRBJ1-2; 8 bases agree with TRBD1. CDR3 length: 15 amino acids. V lost 5 bases to trimming and J lost 2 bases; unmatched junction nucleotides: 7. The germline V gene has CDR1 MNHEY and CDR2 SMNVEV (reference sequence). The CDR3 region has the DNA TGTGCCAGCAGTATCAACAGGGGGTCCAACTATGGCTACACCTTC. Translating gives CASSINRGSNYGYTF.

The chain recombines TRBV6-5 with TRBJ1-2; tentatively, D is TRBD1 (5 bases). Looked up from germline, CDR1 is MNHEY and CDR2 is SVGAGI. The CDR3 runs to 14 residues. Trimming shortened V by 2 bases and J by 3 bases, and 10 bases separated the two germline ends. CDR3 amino acids: CASSYAGWDYGYTF. The CDR3 nucleotides are TGTGCCAGCAGTTACGCAGGGTGGGACTATGGCTACACCTTC.

V and J are TRBV7-2 and TRBJ2-5, with unresolved D. The CDR3 length is 13 residues. V was cut by 7 bases and J by 7 bases, with 16 bases left in between. Germline-derived CDR1 and CDR2 are SGHTA and FQGNSA. Here the CDR3 reads CASTQIARATQYF. The DNA for the CDR3 is TGTGCCAGCACCCAAATAGCTAGAGCGACCCAGTACTTC.

The rearrangement uses TRBV19 and TRBJ1-5; 8 bases line up with TRBD1. The length of the CDR3 is 16 residues. The germline CDR1 and CDR2 sequences are LNHDA and SQIVND (reference sequence). The J segment lost 6 bases and the V segment lost 5 bases, leaving 12 bases of the junction unmatched. CDR3 sequence: CASSAVIGQGGQPQHF. The CDR3 DNA sequence: TGTGCCAGTAGTGCGGTGATAGGACAGGGCGGTCAGCCCCAGCATTTT.

V and J are TRBV6-5 and TRBJ1-4; no definite D call. CDR1 and CDR2 (germline): MNHEY, SVGAGI. The CDR3 length is 14 residues. V gave up 6 bases and J gave up 6 bases, with 14 bases separating them. CDR3 region: CASSVAGWDEKLFF. CDR3 DNA: TGTGCCAGCAGCGTCGCTGGGTGGGATGAAAAACTGTTTTTT.

The chain joins TRBV7-9 to TRBJ2-1, with 9 bases identical to TRBD2. With V trimmed by 5 bases and J by 7 bases, 21 bases remained unmatched. Germline-derived CDR1 and CDR2 are SEHNR and FQNEAQ (reference sequence). The CDR3 length is 19 residues. The CDR3, as DNA: TGTGCCAGCAGCGGTCACCCGGTCCGGCGCGGGAGGGAAAAAAATGAGCAGTTCTTC. This sequence encodes CASSGHPVRRGREKNEQFF.

This clone was detected a few times. The genes are TRBV9 and TRBJ2-1; maybe TRBD2 (5 bases). The germline gives CDR1 SGDLS, CDR2 YYNGEE. V gave up 0 bases and J gave up 3 bases, with 7 bases separating them. The CDR3 sequence is 14 residues long. This chain's CDR3 is CASSVEDFYNEQFF. The CDR3 DNA reads TGTGCCAGCAGCGTAGAGGACTTCTACAATGAGCAGTTCTTC.

This chain uses TRBV5-6 with TRBJ1-3, with 8 bases identical to TRBD1. The CDR3 has 15 residues. Trimming took 4 bases from V and 5 from J; bases not matched to a gene: 8. The germline V gene encodes CDR1 SGHDT and CDR2 YYEEEE. The CDR3 here is CASSQGQVGRNTIYF. The CDR3 coding sequence is TGTGCCAGCAGCCAGGGACAGGTGGGAAGAAACACCATATATTTT.

This sequence joins TRBV7-3 and TRBJ2-7; no definite D call. Germline V gene sequence: CDR1 SGHTA, CDR2 FQGTGA. Trimming cost V 5 bases and J 6 bases, with 2 bases left between them. The CDR3 runs 9 residues. The CDR3, as DNA: TGTGCCAGCAGCCCCGAGCAGTACTTC. This sequence encodes CASSPEQYF.